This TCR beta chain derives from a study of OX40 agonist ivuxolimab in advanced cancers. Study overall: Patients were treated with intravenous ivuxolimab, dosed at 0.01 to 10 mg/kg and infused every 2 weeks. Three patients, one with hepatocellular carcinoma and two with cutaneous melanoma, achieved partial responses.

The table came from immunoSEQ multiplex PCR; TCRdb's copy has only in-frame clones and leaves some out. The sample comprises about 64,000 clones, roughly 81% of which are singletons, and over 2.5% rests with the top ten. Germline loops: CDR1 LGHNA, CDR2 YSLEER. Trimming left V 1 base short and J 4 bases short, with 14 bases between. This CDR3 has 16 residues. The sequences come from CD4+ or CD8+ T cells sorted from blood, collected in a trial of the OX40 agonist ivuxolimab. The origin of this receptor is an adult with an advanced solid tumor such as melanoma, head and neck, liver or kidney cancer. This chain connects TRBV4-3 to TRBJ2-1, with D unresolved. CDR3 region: CASSQGELLLYNEQFF. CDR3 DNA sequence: TGCGCCAGCAGCCAAGGGGAACTCCTTTTATACAATGAGCAGTTCTTC.